Listed below are T cell receptor beta chains from one sample, sequenced in a study of tumor-infiltrating lymphocytes in localized non-small cell lung cancer. Measured with immunoSEQ multiplex PCR; TCRdb has only the in-frame clones, and not every one. The sample carries roughly 13,000 clones, under 70% recorded once. Sequenced: uninvolved lung tissue not adjacent to the tumor. The receptors come from a human donor with non-small cell lung cancer. CDR3s include the opening cysteine and the closing phenylalanine or tryptophan. The D gene is left open where the match is weak. For some rows the clone size is stated as once, few or many, or as a class when expanded; others skip it.

V gene: TRBV6-6
clone size: NA
J gene: TRBJ1-2
D gene: NA
CDR3 DNA: TGTGCCAGCAGTTACTCTGTAGGGACCGGCTACACCTTC
CDR3 protein: CASSYSVGTGYTF

V gene: TRBV5-4
clone size: NA
J gene: TRBJ1-1
D gene: NA
CDR3 DNA: TGTGCCAGCAGCTTGGTGGTTCTGAACACTGAAGCTTTCTTT
CDR3 protein: CASSLVVLNTEAFF

V gene: TRBV6-6
clone size: NA
J gene: TRBJ1-2
D gene: NA
CDR3 DNA: TGTGCCAGCAGTTACTCAGGCATCAACTATGGCTACACCTTC
CDR3 protein: CASSYSGINYGYTF

V gene: TRBV14
clone size: NA
J gene: TRBJ2-7
D gene: TRBD1
CDR3 DNA: TGTGCCAGCAGCACGATCGGACAGGGCACCTACGAGCAGTACTTC
CDR3 protein: CASSTIGQGTYEQYF

V gene: TRBV20-1
clone size: once
J gene: TRBJ1-5
D gene: NA
CDR3 DNA: TGCAGTGCTGGGCCGAGGCATTTT
CDR3 protein: CSAGPRHF

V gene: TRBV5-4
clone size: medium-sized
J gene: TRBJ1-1
D gene: TRBD1
CDR3 DNA: TGTGCCAGCAGTTTAACCGGGACAGGGTGGACTGAAGCTTTCTTT
CDR3 protein: CASSLTGTGWTEAFF

V gene: TRBV5-8
clone size: NA
J gene: TRBJ2-7
D gene: NA
CDR3 DNA: TGTGCCAGCAGCCTCAGGTTATCCTACGAGCAGTACTTC
CDR3 protein: CASSLRLSYEQYF

V gene: TRBV5-6
clone size: few
J gene: TRBJ2-5
D gene: NA
CDR3 DNA: TGTGCCAGCAGCTTGTACGGGAGACGTGAGACCCAGTACTTC
CDR3 protein: CASSLYGRRETQYF

V gene: TRBV5-1
clone size: NA
J gene: TRBJ1-2
D gene: TRBD1
CDR3 DNA: TGCGCCAGCAGCGGGGGGACAGCCGCCTATGGCTACACCTTC
CDR3 protein: CASSGGTAAYGYTF

V gene: TRBV2
clone size: NA
J gene: TRBJ1-2
D gene: NA
CDR3 DNA: TGTGCCAGCATCGAAGCACTACTCCGGGAGGGCTACACCTTC
CDR3 protein: CASIEALLREGYTF

V gene: TRBV7-8
clone size: few
J gene: TRBJ2-7
D gene: NA
CDR3 DNA: TGTGCCAGCAGCCGACACCACCTCGACGAGCAGTACTTC
CDR3 protein: CASSRHHLDEQYF

V gene: TRBV9
clone size: NA
J gene: TRBJ2-3
D gene: NA
CDR3 DNA: TGTGCCAGCAGCGTAGGTCAGGAAGATACGCAGTATTTT
CDR3 protein: CASSVGQEDTQYF

V gene: TRBV19
clone size: NA
J gene: TRBJ2-3
D gene: TRBD1
CDR3 DNA: TGTGCCAGTAGTACGACAGGGTCAGATACGCAGTATTTT
CDR3 protein: CASSTTGSDTQYF

V gene: TRBV6-6
clone size: NA
J gene: TRBJ2-7
D gene: TRBD1
CDR3 DNA: TGTGCCAGCAGTGTGGACAGGGGGGCTTACGAGCAGTACTTC
CDR3 protein: CASSVDRGAYEQYF

V gene: TRBV10-3
clone size: NA
J gene: TRBJ1-1
D gene: NA
CDR3 DNA: TGTGCCATCAGTGCCCTTGGAGGGCTGAACACTGAAGCTTTCTTT
CDR3 protein: CAISALGGLNTEAFF

V gene: TRBV9
clone size: NA
J gene: TRBJ2-6
D gene: NA
CDR3 DNA: TGTGCCAGCAGCGTAGTTCAGGGCCAGGGGGGGGCCAACGTCCTGACTTTC
CDR3 protein: CASSVVQGQGGANVLTF

V gene: TRBV11-2
clone size: NA
J gene: TRBJ2-7
D gene: TRBD2
CDR3 DNA: TGTGCCAGCAGCTTATCTCGACTAGCGGGATCTTACGAGCAGTACTTC
CDR3 protein: CASSLSRLAGSYEQYF

V gene: TRBV19
clone size: once
J gene: TRBJ2-5
D gene: TRBD2
CDR3 DNA: TGTGCCAGTAGGGGTACTAGCGGCCGTTACGCGGTACAAGAGACCCAGTACTTC
CDR3 protein: CASRGTSGRYAVQETQYF

V gene: TRBV5-5
clone size: NA
J gene: TRBJ1-4
D gene: NA
CDR3 DNA: TGTGCCAGCAGCAAAAATGGACCCAGGGATGAAAAACTGTTTTTT
CDR3 protein: CASSKNGPRDEKLFF

V gene: TRBV9
clone size: few
J gene: TRBJ1-1
D gene: NA
CDR3 DNA: TGTGCCAGCAGTTCAACACGCTCCCCAGAAGCTTTCTTT
CDR3 protein: CASSSTRSPEAFF

V gene: TRBV6-4
clone size: NA
J gene: TRBJ2-1
D gene: TRBD1
CDR3 DNA: TGTGCCAGCAGTTCTTCCGGGACAGGGGCCTACAATGAGCAGTTCTTC
CDR3 protein: CASSSSGTGAYNEQFF

V gene: TRBV30
clone size: once
J gene: TRBJ1-1
D gene: NA
CDR3 DNA: TGTGCCTCAATCCGGGCCGTGGGCACTGAAGCTTTCTTT
CDR3 protein: CASIRAVGTEAFF

V gene: TRBV5-1
clone size: few
J gene: TRBJ2-7
D gene: TRBD1
CDR3 DNA: TGCGCCAGCAGCCCCTATCTTACAGGGGGCGCCTCCTACGAGCAGTACTTC
CDR3 protein: CASSPYLTGGASYEQYF

V gene: TRBV2
clone size: few
J gene: TRBJ1-5
D gene: NA
CDR3 DNA: TGTGCCAGCAGTGTCCCGAATCAGCCCCAGCATTTT
CDR3 protein: CASSVPNQPQHF

V gene: TRBV30
clone size: NA
J gene: TRBJ1-1
D gene: NA
CDR3 DNA: TGTGCCTGGATCGAAGGGGGCACTGAAGCTTTCTTT
CDR3 protein: CAWIEGGTEAFF

V gene: TRBV7-2
clone size: few
J gene: TRBJ2-7
D gene: TRBD1
CDR3 DNA: TGTGCCAGCAGCCCTCGCACCGGGACAGGCTACGAGCAGTACTTC
CDR3 protein: CASSPRTGTGYEQYF

V gene: TRBV4-1
clone size: once
J gene: TRBJ1-5
D gene: NA
CDR3 DNA: TGCGCCAGCAGCCACTCGACAGGCAATCAGCCCCAGCATTTT
CDR3 protein: CASSHSTGNQPQHF

V gene: TRBV28
clone size: NA
J gene: TRBJ1-5
D gene: NA
CDR3 DNA: TGTGCCAGCAGTTCTAGGGGGTTTAGCAATCAGCCCCAGCATTTT
CDR3 protein: CASSSRGFSNQPQHF

V gene: TRBV6-5
clone size: NA
J gene: TRBJ1-3
D gene: NA
CDR3 DNA: TGTGCCAGCAGTTACGGATACTCTGGAAACACCATATATTTT
CDR3 protein: CASSYGYSGNTIYF

V gene: TRBV6-1
clone size: NA
J gene: TRBJ1-5
D gene: TRBD1
CDR3 DNA: TGTGCCAGCAGTGAAAGGGGACAGCGCAATCAGCCCCAGCATTTT
CDR3 protein: CASSERGQRNQPQHF

V gene: TRBV19
clone size: NA
J gene: TRBJ2-6
D gene: NA
CDR3 DNA: TGTGCCACCCGGCGACAGGGAGGGGCTGGGGCCAACGTCCTGACTTTC
CDR3 protein: CATRRQGGAGANVLTF

V gene: TRBV30
clone size: once
J gene: TRBJ2-1
D gene: TRBD2
CDR3 DNA: TGTGCACATGAAGCGGGGGGGTACAATGAGCAGTTCTTC
CDR3 protein: CAHEAGGYNEQFF

V gene: TRBV9
clone size: NA
J gene: TRBJ1-2
D gene: TRBD1
CDR3 DNA: TGTGCCAGCAGCCCGGCGGACAGGGCGAACTATGGCTACACCTTC
CDR3 protein: CASSPADRANYGYTF